Below are 14 T cell receptor beta chains sequenced from a single sample in a study of cytotoxic CD8 clonotypes in ibrutinib-treated CLL. The repertoire was sequenced with immunoSEQ multiplex PCR; TCRdb's copy has only in-frame clones and lacks some. The sample consists of just over 200,000 clones, about three quarters of them appearing once. This specimen consisted of PBMCs, obtained after 12 months of ibrutinib treatment. These receptors were taken from a human donor with chronic lymphocytic leukemia.

V usage is TRBV11-2 and J usage is TRBJ2-3, with 9 nucleotides matching TRBD2. J was trimmed by 6 bases and V by 5 bases; bases with no gene match: 6. Germline V gene data show CDR1 as SGHAT and CDR2 as FQNNGV. This CDR3 is built from 14 residues. CDR3 sequence: CASSQGTSRDTQYF. CDR3 bases: TGTGCCAGCAGCCAAGGGACTAGCCGTGATACGCAGTATTTT.

This clone occurred a few times. This chain joins TRBV11-2 and TRBJ2-7, with D possibly being TRBD2 (6 bases). This CDR3 contains 12 residues. CDR1 is SGHAT and CDR2 is FQNNGV in the germline V gene. V lost 6 bases to trimming and J lost 2 bases, with 8 bases between them. CDR3 in DNA: TGTGCCAGCAGTCTAGCGACCTACGAGCAGTACTTC. It translates to CASSLATYEQYF.

The chain uses TRBV2 and TRBJ1-3; no definite D call. With 6 bases removed from V and 3 bases from J, the gap between germline ends came to 9 bases. The CDR3 is made up of 13 amino acids. Per the germline V gene, CDR1 is SNHLY and CDR2 is FYNNEI. For the CDR3, the DNA is TGTGCCAGCAGCCTCACGGATGGAAACACCATATATTTT. Encoded protein: CASSLTDGNTIYF.

Only one count was recorded for this clone. The chain has TRBV7-6 and TRBJ2-1, with D possibly matching TRBD2 (6 bases). V was clipped by 5 bases and J by 4 bases, with 12 bases between them. The V gene's germline CDR1 is SGHVS and CDR2 FNYEAQ. This CDR3 contains 14 residues. The CDR3 sequence is CASSRRDSYNEQFF. As DNA, the CDR3 is TGTGCCAGCAGCCGTCGGGACTCTTACAATGAGCAGTTCTTC.

The chain uses TRBV27 and TRBJ2-3, with TRBD1 matching over 8 bases. With 5 bases clipped from V and 8 bases from J, the junction kept 12 bases outside the gene matches. Germline assignment: CDR1 MNHEY and CDR2 SMNVEV (reference sequence). The CDR3 has 15 amino acids. The CDR3 here is CASSDHRGSTSTQYF. The CDR3 bases are TGTGCCAGCAGTGACCACAGGGGGTCCACATCTACGCAGTATTTT.

The chain joins TRBV7-9 to TRBJ1-2; D gene unclear. This CDR3 region has 12 residues. With 5 bases removed from V and 4 bases from J, the gap between germline ends came to 8 bases. Germline V lookup: CDR1 SEHNR, CDR2 FQNEAQ (reference sequence). CDR3 residues: CASSPLSYGYTF. The CDR3 coding sequence is TGTGCCAGCAGCCCCCTCAGCTATGGCTACACCTTC.

The chain employs TRBV6-5 and TRBJ2-5; 11 bases match TRBD2. This CDR3 has 15 residues. Germline trimming cut 6 bases from V and 2 bases from J; bases unmatched to any gene: 5. The germline V gene encodes CDR1 MNHEY and CDR2 SVGAGI. CDR3 loop: CASSTLAGGQETQYF. The CDR3 region has the DNA TGTGCCAGCAGCACCCTAGCGGGAGGACAAGAGACCCAGTACTTC.

The chain couples TRBV5-1 to TRBJ2-1; the match to TRBD2 covers 9 bases. CDR1 SGHRS and CDR2 YFSETQ come from the germline V gene. CDR3 length: 16 residues. Trimming cost V 3 bases and J 7 bases; bases outside gene matches: 11. The chain's CDR3 is CASSSFLAGAVNEQFF. Here the CDR3 DNA reads TGCGCCAGCAGCTCCTTCTTAGCGGGGGCTGTTAATGAGCAGTTCTTC.

A single count supports this clone. The rearrangement joins TRBV11-2 to TRBJ2-7; 10 bases agree with TRBD2. CDR3 size: 15 residues. With 6 bases clipped from V and 5 bases from J, the junction kept 10 bases outside the gene matches. Per germline, CDR1 SGHAT and CDR2 FQNNGV. CDR3 nucleotide sequence: TGTGCCAGCAGTTTCTCGGGACTAGCGATCGACGAGCAGTACTTC. Amino acids: CASSFSGLAIDEQYF.

This sequence joins TRBV30 and TRBJ2-2; D gene unclear. The CDR3 loop spans 15 amino acids. Trimming took off 2 bases at V and 2 bases at J, with 12 bases between the two ends. Germline assignment: CDR1 GTSNPN and CDR2 SVGIG (reference sequence). The CDR3 region is CAWSRKSVNTGELFF. CDR3 in DNA: TGTGCCTGGAGTAGAAAATCCGTTAACACCGGGGAGCTGTTTTTT.

This clone was observed a few times. The genes are TRBV9 and TRBJ2-1; possibly TRBD2 for D (6 bases). V was cut by 6 bases and J by 9 bases, with 19 bases left in between. The V gene's germline CDR1 is SGDLS and CDR2 YYNGEE. CDR3 size: 14 residues. CDR3 protein: CASNPLTSTGEQFF. The CDR3 DNA follows: TGTGCCAGCAACCCCCTGACTAGTACCGGTGAGCAGTTCTTC.

A few counts support this clone. V gene TRBV30 combines with J gene TRBJ2-7; possible D gene TRBD1, 6 bases. CDR3 length equals 13 residues. Germline assignment: CDR1 GTSNPN and CDR2 SVGIG (reference sequence). The V end lost 0 bases, the J end lost 6 bases, and 12 bases lay between the germline ends. CDR3 sequence (DNA): TGTGCCTGGAGTGTACTACAGGGCCGCGAGCAGTACTTC. It specifies CAWSVLQGREQYF.

As DNA, the CDR3 is TGTGCCAGCAGTGGGACTGGGACAGGGGTCCAGCCCCAGCATTTT. As protein: CASSGTGTGVQPQHF. The V and J genes are TRBV6-5 and TRBJ1-5; the match to TRBD1 covers 10 bases. After removal of 5 bases from V and 7 bases from J, the junction contained 8 bases not matched to a gene. Germline V CDR1 and CDR2: MNHEY, SVGAGI. This CDR3 is built from 15 residues.

This clone appeared once. The chain recombines TRBV6-5 with TRBJ1-4; D perhaps matches TRBD1 (6 bases). V shed 6 bases and J shed 7 bases, with 18 bases lying between them. The V gene's germline CDR1 is MNHEY and CDR2 SVGAGI. The CDR3 extends over 15 amino acids. CDR3 sequence (DNA): TGTGCCAGCAGAAGCTGGACAGCGAAGGGTGAAAAACTGTTTTTT. Its translation: CASRSWTAKGEKLFF.